This entry features one TCR beta chain sequence. The repertoire was sequenced with immunoSEQ multiplex PCR; TCRdb's copy has only in-frame clones and lacks some. The sample holds about 70,000 clones; around 97% are singletons and the top ten take approximately 0.21%. The length of the CDR3 is 14 residues. Germline V gene lookup returns CDR1 LNHDA and CDR2 SQIVND (reference sequence). Trimming removed 3 bases at V and 4 bases at J, with 13 bases between. This record belongs to a study of technical replicates of blood from several donors. This clonotype was sampled from a human donor in good health. Specimen: T cells isolated from PBMCs. V is TRBV19 and J is TRBJ2-7; possible D gene TRBD2, 6 bases. The DNA for the CDR3 is TGTGCCAGTAGTATTGCCGGGGGAGAGTACGAGCAGTACTTC. Its translation is CASSIAGGEYEQYF.